A single sample is the source of the 14 T cell receptor beta chains below, sequenced in a study of early T cells in non-severe SARS-CoV-2 infection. Using its own MiXCR run on the 5' RACE reads, TCRdb lists one record per CDR3 protein. The sample holds more than 45,000 distinct CDR3 sequences, approximately 5.7% seen once. Here the sequenced sample was whole blood, taken at baseline. These receptors originate from an adult who was a healthcare worker with PCR-confirmed SARS-CoV-2 infection or an uninfected control (not recorded which).

This clonotype was seen repeatedly, ten times or more. The chain recombines TRBV6-6 with TRBJ2-7; 12 positions match TRBD2. The CDR3 totals 16 residues. Germline V gene lookup returns CDR1 MNHNY and CDR2 SVGAGI (reference sequence). V lost 5 bases to trimming and J lost 7 bases; unmatched junction nucleotides: 12. The CDR3 sequence is CASSPPTSGRDREQYF. CDR3 sequence (DNA): TGTGCCAGCAGTCCGCCGACTAGCGGGAGAGATCGGGAGCAGTACTTC.

This clonotype came up a few times. The chain employs TRBV6-1 and TRBJ1-1, with D possibly TRBD1 on 6 matching bases. V was shortened by 2 bases and J by 4 bases, with 11 bases between the two germline ends. Germline-derived CDR1 and CDR2 are MNHNS and SASEGT. The CDR3 is 14 residues long. The CDR3 is CASSERGGSTEAFF. The CDR3, as DNA: TGTGCCAGCAGTGAAAGAGGGGGAAGCACTGAAGCTTTCTTT.

This clonotype came up many times. This chain links TRBV7-6 with TRBJ2-1, with 8 bases matching TRBD1. The CDR3 contains 14 residues. The germline V gene encodes CDR1 SGHVS and CDR2 FNYEAQ. V was clipped by 5 bases and J by 9 bases; unmatched bases: 9. CDR3 nucleotide sequence: TGTGCCAGCAGCGCCGGGACAGGCTGGGGTGAGCAGTTCTTC. Encoded protein: CASSAGTGWGEQFF.

This clonotype was detected ten times or more. This rearrangement joins TRBV27 to TRBJ2-5, with D perhaps TRBD1 (7 bases). CDR3 length: 13 amino acids. Germline V gives CDR1 MNHEY, CDR2 SMNVEV (reference sequence). V was shortened by 10 bases and J by 5 bases, with 17 bases between the two germline ends. CDR3 loop: CATHRGGGETQYF. The CDR3 DNA is TGTGCCACCCACAGGGGAGGAGGTGAGACCCAGTACTTC.

In this sample, this clonotype turned up many times. This chain connects TRBV13 to TRBJ2-7; 13 bases line up with TRBD2. Trimming took 4 bases from V and 5 from J; bases not matched to a gene: 5. This CDR3 has 15 residues. Germline V gene data show CDR1 as PRHDT and CDR2 as FYEKMQ (reference sequence). CDR3 amino acids: CASSSPGLAGNEQYF. The CDR3 DNA sequence: TGTGCCAGCAGCTCCCCGGGACTAGCGGGAAACGAGCAGTACTTC.

The chain combines TRBV12-3 or TRBV12-4 with TRBJ1-2; 7 nucleotides line up with TRBD1. The CDR3 totals 15 residues. With V trimmed by 5 bases and J by 2 bases, 8 bases remained unmatched. DNA for the CDR3: TGTGCCAGCAGTCGCTCCCGGGGACAGAACTATGGCTACACCTTC. This gives the protein CASSRSRGQNYGYTF.

This clonotype was found many times. V is TRBV9 and J is TRBJ2-5, with TRBD2 matching 8 bases. The germline CDR1 and CDR2 sequences are SGDLS and YYNGEE. Germline trimming cut 0 bases from V and 7 bases from J; bases unmatched to any gene: 8. The CDR3 loop spans 15 amino acids. The CDR3 DNA reads TGTGCCAGCAGCGTAGAGAGCGGGAGAACCGGGACCCAGTACTTC. Amino acids: CASSVESGRTGTQYF.

V is TRBV19 and J is TRBJ2-3, with 10 bases aligning to TRBD2. V was clipped by 1 base and J by 0 bases; unmatched bases: 10. Germline values: CDR1 LNHDA, CDR2 SQIVND (reference sequence). The CDR3 runs to 19 residues. The CDR3 loop reads CASSIGTSGLLPSTDTQYF. The CDR3 coding sequence is TGTGCCAGTAGTATAGGGACTAGCGGCCTCCTACCTAGCACAGATACGCAGTATTTT.

In this sample, this clonotype turned up a few times. The chain links TRBV27 to TRBJ2-7, with D tentatively TRBD1 (6 bases). CDR1 is MNHEY and CDR2 is SMNVEV in the germline V gene (reference sequence). This CDR3 region has 13 residues. V gave up 2 bases and J gave up 1 base, with 6 bases separating them. CDR3 sequence (DNA): TGTGCCAGCAGTTTACAGGGGTCCTACGAGCAGTACTTC. It yields the protein CASSLQGSYEQYF.

Many counts were recorded for this clonotype. The CDR3 DNA is TGTGCCAGCAGCTTAAGGGCGGGACTAGCGGCGAACACCGGGGAGCTGTTTTTT. Translation gives CASSLRAGLAANTGELFF. The chain links TRBV7-3 to TRBJ2-2; 11 bases align to TRBD2. The CDR3 length is 18 residues. Germline V gene data show CDR1 as SGHTA and CDR2 as FQGTGA. The V gene end was trimmed by 1 base and the J gene end by 0 bases; junction bases not matched to a gene: 4. Looking up the rest from reference TRBV7-3 and TRBJ2-2 gives the full variable domain: GAGVSQTPSNKVTEKGKYVELRCDPISGHTALYWYRQSLGQGPEFLIYFQGTGAADDSGLPNDRFFAVRPEGSVSTLKIQRTERGDSAVYLCASSLRAGLAANTGELFFGEGSRLTVL.

This clonotype was seen at least ten times. The chain carries TRBV27 and TRBJ1-6; D gene unclear. Trimming pared 2 bases from V and 6 bases from J, leaving 11 bases between. The CDR3 runs 15 residues. Germline V lookup: CDR1 MNHEY, CDR2 SMNVEV (reference sequence). DNA of the CDR3: TGTGCCAGCAGTTTACGAGGGAACGTTAATTCACCCCTCCACTTT. This codes for CASSLRGNVNSPLHF.

This clonotype was counted between two and nine times. V gene TRBV12-3 or TRBV12-4 combines with J gene TRBJ2-4; possible D gene TRBD1, 6 bases. V was clipped by 3 bases and J by 2 bases, with 14 bases between them. The CDR3 is made up of 16 amino acids. CDR3 sequence (DNA): TGTGCCAGCAGTTTGATCGCCGGGACAACCAAAAACATTCAGTACTTC. It encodes CASSLIAGTTKNIQYF.

In this sample, this clonotype turned up many times. This chain links TRBV20-1 with TRBJ2-5; a possible D gene is TRBD1 (6 bases). The CDR3 covers 15 residues. Germline V gives CDR1 DFQATT, CDR2 SNEGSKA (reference sequence). V lost 0 bases, J lost 2 bases, and 13 bases lay in between. CDR3 in amino acids: CSARDEGRGQETQYF. CDR3 nucleotides: TGCAGTGCTAGAGATGAGGGAAGGGGGCAAGAGACCCAGTACTTC.

This clonotype was seen only a few times. This chain connects TRBV6-5 to TRBJ1-1, with 8 bases fitting TRBD1. The CDR3 runs to 15 residues. V lost 6 bases, J lost 0 bases, and 6 bases stayed unmatched. CDR1 and CDR2 from the germline V gene are MNHEY and SVGAGI. As DNA, the CDR3 is TGTGCCAGCAGACAGGGGGTAACAATGAACACTGAAGCTTTCTTT. Translating gives CASRQGVTMNTEAFF.